This T cell receptor (beta chain) was sequenced in a study of shared clonotypes between healthy human individuals (TCRdb year 2020). In the study overall: The cohort comprised a couple of women and three men aged 18 to 49 years. Each donor's leukapheresis produced roughly between roughly 0.94 and 9.5 billion PBMCs. For each donor, CD4 naive and CD4 memory were each given three plates, CD8 naive was given two plates, and CD8 memory was given one plate. Blood TCR repertoires of a handful of healthy adults were deeply sequenced to estimate repertoire size and the extent of clonotype sharing between individuals. To increase sequencing depth and limit assay-specific biases, different laboratories used diverse techniques to prepare libraries and sequence TCR repertoires. Results the study describes overall, beyond this receptor: The genetic and exposure-history diversity represented was limited by the small number of donors. Sampling was restricted to blood, and TCR repertoires in tissue are likely to differ from TCR repertoires in blood. Incomplete sequencing was indicated by rarefaction of sorted-subset datasets, despite the large sequencing depth. Compared with non-shared clonotypes, the clonotypes found in all four sorted-subset donors had higher generation probabilities. Estimated clonotype richness was generally larger for naive than for memory subsets. Based on pairwise subsampling, the degree of clonotype sharing among donors was expected to be affected by sequencing depth. Approximately 5% of naive CD4, around 3.6% of naive CD8, roughly 2.5% of memory CD4, and about 0.4% of memory CD8 clonotypes were shared across a few donors.

CD8 naive samples were CD45RO-negative cells positively selected for CCR7, giving a CD45RA+CCR7+ population that excluded TemRA cells. The donors were healthy, HIV-negative adults with no recently reported acute infections or vaccinations. Only Caucasian adults living in Nashville, Tennessee, USA were represented among the donors. After blood collection by leukapheresis, PBMCs were isolated using Ficoll-Histopaque density gradient centrifugation and then cryopreserved in the vapor phase of liquid nitrogen. Purity and quantity of every magnetically sorted T cell population were checked by analytical flow cytometry. Each sorted fraction had its genomic DNA isolated and then quantified by UV absorbance on a Nanodrop 2000c. Points on this clone: It lacks a known antigen. No much larger clone exists at a distance of one base, and base qualities are not known.

CDR3 length: 13 amino acids, cysteine to phenylalanine. Just CDR3 DNA is preserved here, 39 bases in frame from base 1. At the junction V is shortened by 0 bases and J by 2 bases, with 5 bases in between. Looking up the germline V gene yields CDR1 SGHTA and CDR2 FQGNSA. TCR CDR3 regions were amplified from genomic DNA by multiplex PCR using the deep immunoSEQ assay. For each cell subset, the extracted genomic DNA was distributed evenly across all wells of several immunoSEQ 96-well plates, and each plate served as one replicate. For sorted subsets, around 200 ng genomic DNA, equal to some 28,000 T cell genomes, was loaded into each replicate PCR. Purified libraries were measured with a Qubit 3.0 fluorometer, size-checked on a Bioanalyzer 2100, and measured again with the KAPA Library Quantification kit. Every immunoSEQ 96-well plate was sequenced on a separate single-read 150-cycle Illumina NextSeq 550 flow cell. The paper's data handling went like this. Because the immunoSEQ output included only junctional sequences and no quality scores, the filtering could not be the same as the filtering used for full-length reads. Sequences were annotated with PyIR, a Python wrapper for IgBLAST v1.9, and V/J genes and CDR3 were assigned using IMGT germline references. Reads were removed for weak V/J assignments (E-value above 1e-6), missing CDR3, stop codons, out-of-frame junctions, or ambiguous translated residues. V3J clonotypes were defined by identical inferred V gene, J gene, and CDR3 amino acid sequence. Percentage overlap between repertoires was calculated by dividing the number of shared unique clonotypes by the size of the smaller repertoire. RTK rarefaction, the Chao1 estimator, and Recon v2.1 estimates of unobserved clonotypes were used to assess repertoire richness. Generation probabilities for all TCRbeta clonotypes obtained by the gDNA method from four donors were computed using OLGA. TCRdb carries this immuneACCESS record with in-frame sequences only. Its versions omit some clonotypes, under half of them owing to an unresolved V gene in the studies checked, with the rest unexplained. The DNA gave D and trimming, while V, J and clone size come from that table. The sample has about 2,100,000 clones on record, roughly 91% of them singletons. 1.7% of the sample is taken by the ten largest.

The TCR sequence derives from a man younger than 35 in good health. Some clones in this sample may be carry-over from other donors' samples. Recombination connected TRBV7-2 to TRBJ2-7; there is no confident call for the D gene. Sequenced: naive CD8+ T cells from PBMCs. The cell subset or site label of this sample denotes: CD45RA+CCR7+. The nucleotides are TGTGCCAGCAGCTTAGCTACGACCTACGAGCAGTACTTC. It codes for CASSLATTYEQYF.